These 27 T cell receptor beta chains came from one sample sequenced in a study of molecular identifiers for immune sequencing clone quantification. One entry per CDR3 protein results from TCRdb running MiXCR on the PCR reads. The sample shows 400,000 to 600,000 distinct CDR3 sequences, roughly a fifth of them seen only once. The sequenced sample was naive CD8+ T cells from blood, with Jurkat cell RNA spiked in. Subset denoted: FACS-sorted CD8+CD4-CCR7+CD45RA+ naive T cells. The origin of the receptors is a human donor in good health. Some libraries in this study had Jurkat cell RNA spiked in.

The chain uses TRBV29-1 and TRBJ2-7; possibly TRBD2 for D (6 bases). The CDR3 is 13 residues long. From germline, CDR1 is SQVTM and CDR2 ANQGSEA. The V end lost 5 bases, the J end lost 3 bases, and 14 bases lay between the germline ends. The CDR3 DNA reads as TGCAGCGTTTTTGGAGGGGACTTCTACGAGCAGTACTTC. Translating it yields CSVFGGDFYEQYF.

The chain recombines TRBV29-1 with TRBJ2-7; 7 nucleotides match TRBD2. With 6 bases clipped from V and 3 bases from J, the junction kept 2 bases outside the gene matches. CDR1 SQVTM and CDR2 ANQGSEA come from the germline V gene. This CDR3 spans 11 amino acids. The chain's CDR3 is CSVSSGYEQYF. CDR3 DNA sequence: TGCAGCGTGTCTAGCGGCTACGAGCAGTACTTC.

A few counts support this clonotype. The chain is built from TRBV11-2 and TRBJ2-3, with D perhaps TRBD2 (6 bases). The CDR3 is 19 residues long. V lost 1 base and J 4 bases, leaving 24 bases between the germline ends. Germline V gives CDR1 SGHAT, CDR2 FQNNGV. The CDR3 is CASSLGSGPTAVYADTQYF. CDR3 DNA: TGTGCCAGCAGCTTAGGTAGCGGCCCCACTGCAGTCTATGCAGATACGCAGTATTTT.

This clonotype was seen repeatedly, ten times or more. This rearrangement joins TRBV7-9 to TRBJ2-4; a weak D match, TRBD1 (6 bases). The germline V and J ends were trimmed by 1 base and 3 bases, with 10 bases remaining between them. The CDR3 is 15 residues long. Looked up from germline, CDR1 is SEHNR and CDR2 is FQNEAQ (reference sequence). Written as DNA, the CDR3 is TGTGCCAGCAGCTTAGGGGGGCAGGTCAAAAACATTCAGTACTTC. It codes for CASSLGGQVKNIQYF.

The chain combines TRBV19 with TRBJ2-7, with TRBD2 matching 7 bases. In germline, CDR1 is LNHDA, CDR2 SQIVND (reference sequence). J gave up 0 bases and V 3 bases, and 14 bases lay outside the gene matches. CDR3 length: 18 amino acids. In DNA form, the CDR3 reads TGTGCCAGTAGTATTTCGCCGACCGGGACTACACTCTCCTACGAGCAGTACTTC. Protein: CASSISPTGTTLSYEQYF.

This clonotype was seen only a few times. The J gene is TRBJ2-5, the V gene TRBV9, with a weak D call TRBD1 (5 bases). CDR3 size: 17 residues. CDR1 and CDR2 from the germline V gene are SGDLS and YYNGEE. With 2 bases removed from V and 2 bases from J, the gap between germline ends came to 19 bases. The CDR3 DNA reads as TGTGCCAGCAGCGTCTCTACCATTGGACAATCTCAAGAGACCCAGTACTTC. It encodes CASSVSTIGQSQETQYF.

The rearrangement links TRBV20-1 to TRBJ1-4; D ambiguous. This CDR3 is 13 amino acids long. CDR1 and CDR2 from the germline V gene are DFQATT and SNEGSKA (reference sequence). The V end lost 0 bases, the J end lost 5 bases, and 7 bases lay between the germline ends. CDR3 residues: CSARDSLNEKLFF. The CDR3 DNA reads as TGCAGTGCTAGAGATTCCTTAAATGAAAAACTGTTTTTT.

This clonotype has ten or more counts. The chain combines TRBV27 with TRBJ2-7, with D maybe TRBD2 (6 bases). The germline gives CDR1 MNHEY, CDR2 SMNVEV (reference sequence). The CDR3 sequence is 13 residues long. V was pared by 2 bases and J by 2 bases, with 7 bases between. CDR3 DNA sequence: TGTGCCAGCAGTTTAGCGGGGCCCTACGAGCAGTACTTC. Residues: CASSLAGPYEQYF.

This chain links TRBV12-5 with TRBJ1-2; D gene unclear. CDR1 is LGHNT, CDR2 FRNRAP, per germline. V was pared by 1 base and J by 6 bases, with 9 bases between. This CDR3 spans 13 amino acids. The CDR3 here is CASGLARNDGYTF. CDR3 sequence (DNA): TGTGCTAGTGGTTTGGCCCGGAATGATGGCTACACCTTC.

This chain uses TRBV24-1 with TRBJ1-1; 8 bases align to TRBD1. The CDR3 is 13 amino acids. Trimming took 3 bases from V and 7 from J; bases not matched to a gene: 3. Germline values: CDR1 KGHDR, CDR2 SFDVKD. The CDR3 bases are TGTGCCACCAGTGATCAGGGGGCACTTGAAGCTTTCTTT. Translating it yields CATSDQGALEAFF.

At least ten counts were recorded for this clonotype. This chain connects TRBV28 to TRBJ1-1, with TRBD1 matching 7 bases. The CDR3 spans 13 residues. J gave up 7 bases and V 7 bases, and 9 bases lay outside the gene matches. Germline lookup yields CDR1 MDHEN and CDR2 SYDVKM. CDR3 residues: CASNKIRDSEAFF. DNA of the CDR3: TGTGCCAGCAACAAGATCCGGGACAGTGAAGCTTTCTTT.

This clonotype was picked up a small number of times. The rearrangement joins TRBV24-1 to TRBJ1-5, with D perhaps matching TRBD1 (5 bases). The CDR3 is 14 residues long. Germline V gene sequence: CDR1 KGHDR, CDR2 SFDVKD. Trimming removed 9 bases from V and 0 bases from J, with 11 bases in between. The CDR3 DNA follows: TGTGCCACCGCGGACAATAATAGCAATCAGCCCCAGCATTTT. It codes for CATADNNSNQPQHF.

Turning to this clonotype: A much larger clone is a single base away; this may be a read error. No conserved phenylalanine or tryptophan ends this CDR3, so it is likely a read error. The chain couples TRBV7-2 to TRBJ1-1; possible D gene TRBD1, 5 bases. Germline V gives CDR1 SGHTA, CDR2 FQGNSA. The germline V and J ends were trimmed by 5 bases and 8 bases, with 18 bases remaining between them. This CDR3 region has 14 residues. The CDR3 loop reads CASSQITGSPEAFL. The CDR3 bases are TGTGCCAGCAGCCAAATAACAGGTTCACCCGAAGCTTTCCTT.

About this clonotype: One base away lies a much larger clone, so this may be a sequencing read error. The chain carries TRBV6-5 and TRBJ2-6; D not resolved. The CDR3 covers 18 residues. CDR1 MNHEY and CDR2 SVGAGI come from the germline V gene. CDR3 bases: TGTGCCAGCGGTTACTTGATCCCTACATGGCCTGGGGCCAACGTCCTGACTTTC. Its translation is CASGYLIPTWPGANVLTF.

This clonotype occurred a few times. Here the CDR3 reads CASSIDPLAGGPLGSDTQYF. The CDR3 DNA reads as TGTGCCAGTAGTATAGATCCCCTAGCGGGAGGCCCTTTAGGTTCAGATACGCAGTATTTT. This chain links TRBV19 with TRBJ2-3; TRBD2 agrees at 11 bases. This CDR3 contains 20 residues. After removal of 0 bases from V and 4 bases from J, the junction contained 15 bases not matched to a gene. The germline V gene encodes CDR1 LNHDA and CDR2 SQIVND (reference sequence).

The genes are TRBV6-2 or TRBV6-3 and TRBJ2-3; 8 bases line up with TRBD2. This CDR3 is built from 14 residues. CDR1 is MNHEY, CDR2 SVGEGT, per germline. The junction had 10 bases not matched to a gene; V was cut back by 5 bases and J by 9 bases. The CDR3 coding sequence is TGTGCCAGCAGTCTAGCGGGCGTCTCAGGAACGCAGTATTTT. It is translated as CASSLAGVSGTQYF.

This clonotype was seen many times. The CDR3 here is CASSLERTSGLDEQYF. Here the CDR3 DNA reads TGTGCCAGCAGCTTAGAAAGGACTAGCGGGTTGGACGAGCAGTACTTC. The V call is TRBV7-2, the J call TRBJ2-7; TRBD2 matches 11 bases. The V gene end was trimmed by 1 base and the J gene end by 5 bases; junction bases not matched to a gene: 7. The germline gives CDR1 SGHTA, CDR2 FQGNSA. The CDR3 has 16 amino acids.

The chain combines TRBV11-2 with TRBJ2-7, with TRBD1 identical over 8 bases. The germline V gene encodes CDR1 SGHAT and CDR2 FQNNGV. This CDR3 spans 15 amino acids. The V segment lost 6 bases and the J segment 5 bases; nucleotides outside the gene matches: 12. This chain's CDR3 is CASSARTGYFDEQYF. DNA for the CDR3: TGTGCCAGCAGTGCCCGGACAGGGTATTTCGACGAGCAGTACTTC.

CDR3 amino acids: CASSPEEGGRAMNTGELFF. The CDR3 nucleotides read TGTGCCAGCAGCCCCGAAGAGGGGGGTCGGGCAATGAACACCGGGGAGCTGTTTTTT. This rearrangement joins TRBV7-6 to TRBJ2-2; possibly TRBD1 or TRBD2 for D (6 bases each). Germline V gene lookup returns CDR1 SGHVS and CDR2 FNYEAQ. This CDR3 is 19 amino acids long. V lost 5 bases, J lost 1 base, and 23 bases lay in between. The full variable domain, its missing parts supplied by reference TRBV7-6 and TRBJ2-2, is GAGVSQSPRYKVTKRGQDVALRCDPISGHVSLYWYRQALGQGPEFLTYFNYEAQQDKSGLPNDRFSAERPEGSISTLTIQRTEQRDSAMYRCASSPEEGGRAMNTGELFFGEGSRLTVL.

This clonotype has only a few counts. The chain recombines TRBV15 with TRBJ2-3; 10 bases are shared with TRBD2. Germline V lookup: CDR1 LNHNV, CDR2 YYDKDF (reference sequence). The trim removed 1 base at V and 0 bases at J, leaving 4 bases unmatched. This CDR3 has 17 amino acids. CDR3 residues: CATSRVPSGGSTDTQYF. DNA of the CDR3: TGTGCCACCAGCAGAGTCCCTAGCGGGGGAAGCACAGATACGCAGTATTTT.

This clonotype was picked up many times. This chain links TRBV19 with TRBJ2-2; D unclear. This CDR3 spans 14 amino acids. Germline CDR1 is LNHDA and CDR2 is SQIVND (reference sequence). The germline V and J ends were trimmed by 2 bases and 5 bases, with 9 bases remaining between them. The CDR3 here is CASSILGLTGELFF. CDR3 DNA sequence: TGTGCCAGTAGTATACTTGGGCTAACCGGGGAGCTGTTTTTT.

This clonotype was counted a few times. The missing conserved phenylalanine or tryptophan at the end of this CDR3 makes a read error likely. The chain combines TRBV28 with TRBJ1-6; a possible D gene is TRBD1 (5 bases). The CDR3 has 15 residues. The germline V gene encodes CDR1 MDHEN and CDR2 SYDVKM. The V end lost 5 bases, the J end lost 9 bases, and 17 bases lay between the germline ends. The CDR3 DNA follows: TGTGCCAGCAGTCCCCAAACAGGCTATGCTTCACCCCTCCACCTT. Its translation: CASSPQTGYASPLHL.

This clonotype was recorded many times. In DNA form, the CDR3 reads TGTGCCAGCAGTTTGGACAGGGGGCGAGAAGATACGCAGTATTTT. As protein: CASSLDRGREDTQYF. The chain has TRBV12-3 or TRBV12-4 and TRBJ2-3, with TRBD1 identical over 11 bases. V gave up 3 bases and J gave up 5 bases; unmatched junction bases: 4. This CDR3 has 15 amino acids.

This clonotype was recorded many times. Here the CDR3 reads CASSINRFTEAFF. CDR3 nucleotide sequence: TGCGCCAGCAGTATAAACAGGTTCACTGAAGCTTTCTTT. This chain uses TRBV4-3 with TRBJ1-1; possibly TRBD1 for D (5 bases). Trimming cost V 6 bases and J 4 bases, with 12 bases left between them. This CDR3 has 13 amino acids. Germline CDR1 and CDR2: LGHNA and YSLEER.

As regards this clonotype: A much larger clonotype is one base distant, so this may be a read error. The chain links TRBV7-2 to TRBJ2-3; the match to TRBD2 covers 9 bases. Germline loops: CDR1 SGHTA, CDR2 FQGNSA. The CDR3 contains 18 residues. With V trimmed by 4 bases and J by 2 bases, 13 bases remained unmatched. This CDR3 is CASSSPASGVFATDTQYF. The CDR3 DNA reads as TGTGCCAGCAGCTCGCCCGCTAGCGGGGTATTTGCCACAGATACGCAGTATTTT.

This clonotype turned up a few times. CDR3 sequence (DNA): TGTGCCAGCAGCCTTAGCCCGGTGAGGGCGGGAAATGAAAAACTGTTTTTT. This sequence encodes CASSLSPVRAGNEKLFF. The rearrangement links TRBV9 to TRBJ1-4, with D unresolved. The CDR3 has 17 amino acids. Trimming left V 4 bases short and J 5 bases short, with 21 bases between. The germline gives CDR1 SGDLS, CDR2 YYNGEE.

V and J are TRBV6-1 and TRBJ2-3; 8 positions match TRBD2. Germline V gene lookup returns CDR1 MNHNS and CDR2 SASEGT. The CDR3 runs to 15 residues. After removal of 4 bases from V and 3 bases from J, the junction contained 6 bases not matched to a gene. CDR3 loop: CASSARGAGTDTQYF. The CDR3 DNA is TGTGCCAGCAGTGCGCGGGGGGCGGGGACAGATACGCAGTATTTT.